This T cell receptor (beta chain) was found in a study of T cell responses to AZD1222 COVID-19 vaccine. Germline CDR1 MDHEN, CDR2 SYDVKM. This CDR3 has 23 amino acids. V gave up 3 bases and J gave up 0 bases, with 35 bases separating them. This clone is labeled as medium-sized. Antigen unknown. Study observations and caveats: Spike-wide vaccine-associated CD4 TCRs dominated at 160-218 and 743-854.

Profiling relied on immunoSEQ multiplex PCR, and the TCRdb table lists in-frame clones only, not all of them. The sample contains approximately 120,000 clones, approximately 80% of which appear only once. V is TRBV28 and J is TRBJ1-2; weak D call: TRBD1 (6 bases). The sequences come from peripheral blood, collected 28 days after the second AZD1222 dose. This receptor was obtained from an adult who received the AZD1222 COVID-19 vaccine. The CDR3 region has the DNA TGTGCCAGCAGTTTCCTCTTGGTTCGTGTAGGGGGGGGAGCTGTAAGAGCTAACTATGGCTACACCTTC. It specifies CASSFLLVRVGGGAVRANYGYTF.